This T cell receptor (beta chain) comes out of a study of T-cell reconstitution after alpha-beta-depleted transplantation in children. In the case of this clonotype: Its target is not known.

TCRbeta library preparation incorporated unique molecular identifiers. TCRdb called the PCR reads again in MiXCR, with one record for every CDR3 protein. Of fewer than 700,000 distinct CDR3 sequences in the sample, 20% to 25% were seen once. Study-wide results and limits: Alpha-beta T cells present about two months after transplant were reported to originate from several hundred expanded graft clones. Some patients owed their high day-60 TCRbeta diversity to surviving recipient T cells and thymic progenitors. Counts and diversity of T cells one year after transplant came mostly from newly produced T cells.

Unmatched junction bases numbered 10, after V lost 5 bases and J lost 5 bases. CDR1 is DFQATT and CDR2 is SNEGSKA in the germline V gene (reference sequence). The CDR3 is 14 residues long. This chain links TRBV20-1 with TRBJ2-7; 9 nucleotides align to TRBD1. This clonotype originated in a boy in the first two years of life who had a stem cell transplant for acute myeloid leukemia, so the T cells may come from the graft donor. The sample consisted of PBMCs, mostly from graft donor cells, taken 360 days after TCRalphabeta/CD19-depleted stem cell transplant. The CDR3 coding sequence is TGCAGTGCTTTCGGGACAGGGACGGGCCACGAGCAGTACTTC. The encoded protein is CSAFGTGTGHEQYF.